The sample holds many counts of the clone carrying this T cell receptor (beta chain). What it recognizes is unknown. Ages of hyperthyroidism patients ran from 18 to 65, and their diagnoses were new, under 2 months' duration. None of the included patients had other autoimmune diseases, uncontrolled infections, pregnancy or lactation, as these led to exclusion. Physicians reached a diagnosis by relying on clinical symptoms, serum thyroxine, TRAb, thyroid ultrasound and orbital computed tomography. This record belongs to a study of Graves' ophthalmopathy and Graves' hyperthyroidism. General study points: Detected in blood as well were most expanded thyroid clonotypes with frequency above 0.001.

This CDR3 is built from 13 residues. Trimming removed 4 bases from V and 7 bases from J, with 14 bases in between. The germline CDR1 and CDR2 sequences are SGDLS and YYNGEE. RNA served as the template for amplifying TCR beta CDR3 regions. A first-round RT-PCR used HTBI primers, followed by a second-round multiplex PCR. TCRdb re-called the multiplex PCR reads with MiXCR, one entry per CDR3 protein. In the table there are 500,000 to 700,000 distinct CDR3 sequences, 22% of which are singletons. Sequencing was done on a sample of peripheral blood. This chain links TRBV9 with TRBJ1-2, with a tentative D call TRBD1 (5 bases). The receptor was isolated from a woman aged 18-29 years with stable Graves' hyperthyroidism. Some clones in this sample may be carry-over from other donors' samples. This CDR3 reads CASSSSRGGGYTF. The DNA for the CDR3 is TGTGCCAGCAGCTCCAGTAGGGGCGGTGGCTACACCTTC. The complete variable domain, with remaining parts taken from reference TRBV9 and TRBJ1-2, reads DSGVTQTPKHLITATGQRVTLRCSPRSGDLSVYWYQQSLDQGLQFLIQYYNGEERAKGNILERFSAQQFPDLHSELNLSSLELGDSALYFCASSSSRGGGYTFGSGTRLTVV.